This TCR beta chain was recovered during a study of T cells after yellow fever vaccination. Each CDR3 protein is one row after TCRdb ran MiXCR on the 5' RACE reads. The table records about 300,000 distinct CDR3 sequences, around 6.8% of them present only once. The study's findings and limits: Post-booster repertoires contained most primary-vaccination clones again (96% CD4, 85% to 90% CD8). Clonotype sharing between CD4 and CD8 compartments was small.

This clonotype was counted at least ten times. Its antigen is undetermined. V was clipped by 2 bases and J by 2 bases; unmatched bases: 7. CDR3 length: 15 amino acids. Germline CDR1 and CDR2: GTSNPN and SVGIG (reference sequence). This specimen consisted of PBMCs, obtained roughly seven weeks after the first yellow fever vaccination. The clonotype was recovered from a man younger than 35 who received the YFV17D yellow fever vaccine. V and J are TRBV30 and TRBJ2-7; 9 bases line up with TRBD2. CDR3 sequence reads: CAWSNGLAGAYEQYF. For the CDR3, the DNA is TGTGCCTGGAGTAACGGATTAGCGGGGGCCTACGAGCAGTACTTC.